This TCR beta chain was profiled in a study of blood T cell repertoires in COVID-19. About the study: COVID-19 samples collected from the United States, Italy and Spain covered acute and convalescent phases.

While infection was still active, Seattle patients were enrolled and then followed longitudinally. Per the authors' pipeline: Reference gene primers were amplified, and this amplification served to estimate nucleated cell counts. Produced via immunoSEQ multiplex PCR; TCRdb's table is partial and in-frame only. Clone size and V and J calls were adopted from that table, with D and trimming inferred from the DNA. The sample has around 150,000 clones, about 85% seen once. The germline V gene has CDR1 SGHTA and CDR2 FQGTGA. The CDR3 has 16 amino acids. The junction had 5 bases not matched to a gene; V was cut back by 5 bases and J by 0 bases.

The TCR comes from a woman aged 55 to 70 with COVID-19, enrolled during active disease. The genes are TRBV7-3 and TRBJ2-2; 8 nucleotides agree with TRBD1. Sequencing input: peripheral blood. For the CDR3, the DNA is TGTGCCAGCAGCGTGACAGGGGATTCGAACACCGGGGAGCTGTTTTTT. Its protein product is CASSVTGDSNTGELFF.